Listed here are 29 T cell receptor beta chains from one sample, sequenced in a study of T-cell memory formation after mild COVID-19 (dated by TCRdb to the early 2020s). Library generation was performed with 5' RACE. The sequencing machine was an Illumina NovaSeq 6000. TCRdb handled the public reads itself, with Q25 trimming in fastp and clone calling in MiXCR, and kept productive beta chains. Merged by CDR3 protein, the rows form single entries marked with the most common genes and DNA. This sample comprises tens of thousands of distinct CDR3 sequences, about an eighth of them detected only once. 25% to 30% of the sample rests with the top ten. Specimen: PBMCs or a T cell subset sorted from them (not recorded which). The receptors derive from a man aged 18 to 29 who had mild COVID-19 (a few samples of this study predate the infection). The sample titles of this study are shuffled in the database, so cell type and time point are left out; the donor was told from shared clones.

This clonotype was found many times. The chain employs TRBV4-3 and TRBJ1-1; D remains unclear. CDR1 and CDR2 (germline): LGHNA, YSLEER. V was shortened by 5 bases and J by 0 bases, with 10 bases between the two germline ends. The length of the CDR3 is 14 residues. For the CDR3, the DNA is TGCGCCAGCAGCAGGCAACATATGAACACTGAAGCTTTCTTT. This encodes CASSRQHMNTEAFF.

This clonotype was seen ten or more times. V gene TRBV4-2 combines with J gene TRBJ2-7; a weak D match, TRBD1 (6 bases). Germline CDR1 and CDR2: LGHNA and YNFKEQ. Trimming removed 0 bases at V and 3 bases at J, with 15 bases between. The CDR3 loop spans 16 amino acids. CDR3 residues: CASSQDLEQGVYEQYF. The DNA for the CDR3 is TGTGCCAGCAGCCAAGATCTAGAACAGGGTGTCTACGAGCAGTACTTC.

The chain employs TRBV5-4 and TRBJ2-3; 9 nucleotides line up with TRBD2. Germline V gives CDR1 SGHNT, CDR2 YYREEE (reference sequence). Unmatched junction bases numbered 13, after V lost 4 bases and J lost 4 bases. The CDR3 has 17 amino acids. The CDR3 reads CASSAPPSGVGADTQYF. The DNA for the CDR3 is TGTGCCAGCAGCGCCCCCCCTAGCGGGGTCGGGGCAGATACGCAGTATTTT.

At least ten counts were recorded for this clonotype. This chain joins TRBV27 and TRBJ1-2; D gene unclear. Trimming pared 7 bases from V and 4 bases from J, leaving 19 bases between. The germline CDR1 and CDR2 sequences are MNHEY and SMNVEV (reference sequence). The CDR3 has 15 amino acids. The CDR3 bases are TGTGCCAGCACGAATTACACCGTACCGCGCTATGGCTACACCTTC. Residues: CASTNYTVPRYGYTF.

This clonotype was picked up many times. The chain carries TRBV10-3 and TRBJ1-1, with TRBD1 matching over 8 bases. The V gene's germline CDR1 is ENHRY and CDR2 SYGVKD. The CDR3 consists of 15 residues. Trimming took 6 bases from V and 4 from J; bases not matched to a gene: 10. This CDR3 reads CAIRDSQGEGTEAFF. CDR3 DNA sequence: TGTGCCATCAGAGACTCACAGGGGGAAGGCACTGAAGCTTTCTTT.

In its sample, this clonotype was seen many times. This chain links TRBV7-2 with TRBJ2-7; possible D gene TRBD1, 5 bases. CDR1 and CDR2 from the germline V gene are SGHTA and FQGNSA. V lost 8 bases to trimming and J lost 4 bases, with 15 bases between them. The CDR3 totals 13 residues. CDR3 bases: TGTGCCAGCCGAATGGCAGGGCTGTACGAGCAGTACGTC. Protein sequence: CASRMAGLYEQYV.

This clonotype was seen many times. J is TRBJ2-3 and V is TRBV10-2; TRBD2 might be the D (5 bases). This CDR3 spans 14 amino acids. Germline CDR1 reads WSHSY; CDR2 reads SAAADI. V dropped 10 bases and J dropped 2 bases, with 16 bases sitting between them. This CDR3 reads CATATSHLTDTQYF. CDR3 coding DNA: TGCGCCACTGCAACTAGTCACCTCACAGATACGCAGTATTTT.

The table lists this clonotype with many counts. The chain has TRBV28 and TRBJ2-3, with no clear D. In germline, CDR1 is MDHEN, CDR2 SYDVKM. CDR3 length: 11 amino acids. V shed 5 bases and J shed 2 bases, with 2 bases lying between them. In DNA form, the CDR3 reads TGTGCCAGCAGTGACACAGATACGCAGTATTTT. Translation: CASSDTDTQYF. Together with reference TRBV28 and TRBJ2-3, the CDR3 gives the full variable domain: DVKVTQSSRYLVKRTGEKVFLECVQDMDHENMFWYRQDPGLGLRLIYFSYDVKMKEKGDIPEGYSVSREKKERFSLILESASTNQTSMYLCASSDTDTQYFGPGTRLTVL.

The chain is built from TRBV6-2 or TRBV6-3 and TRBJ2-7; 12 bases map to TRBD2. V was clipped by 5 bases and J by 9 bases; unmatched bases: 8. This CDR3 is 14 amino acids long. Germline V gene data show CDR1 as MNHEY and CDR2 as SVGEGT. The DNA for the CDR3 is TGTGCCAGCAGTACCACTAGCGGGGGGCCCAGGCAGTACTTC. Encoded protein: CASSTTSGGPRQYF.

In its sample, this clonotype was seen many times. The chain has TRBV27 and TRBJ1-3; the D gene is possibly TRBD1 (5 bases). Germline-derived CDR1 and CDR2 are MNHEY and SMNVEV (reference sequence). The CDR3 totals 15 residues. Trimming pared 3 bases from V and 1 base from J, leaving 10 bases between. The CDR3: CASSFRRGSGNTIYF. DNA of the CDR3: TGTGCCAGCAGTTTCCGAAGGGGATCTGGAAACACCATATATTTT.

The rearrangement joins TRBV2 to TRBJ2-4, with 11 bases aligning to TRBD2. J lost 2 bases, V lost 2 bases, and 8 bases had no gene match. The germline gives CDR1 SNHLY, CDR2 FYNNEI. The CDR3 has 18 residues. Written as DNA, the CDR3 is TGTGCCAGCAGTGAAAGACTTAGCGGGGGGGCCTCCAAAAACATTCAGTACTTC. As protein: CASSERLSGGASKNIQYF. Full variable domain (missing parts from reference TRBV2 and TRBJ2-4): EPEVTQTPSHQVTQMGQEVILRCVPISNHLYFYWYRQILGQKVEFLVSFYNNEISEKSEIFDDQFSVERPDGSNFTLKIRSTKLEDSAMYFCASSERLSGGASKNIQYFGAGTRLSVL.

At least ten counts were recorded for this clonotype. V gene TRBV11-2 combines with J gene TRBJ1-1; D remains unclear. The CDR3 totals 15 residues. Germline V gene lookup returns CDR1 SGHAT and CDR2 FQNNGV. Between the trimmed V and J ends, which lost 3 bases and 7 bases, there was a span of 18 bases. CDR3 sequence: CASSLSGRGRGEAFF. DNA for the CDR3: TGTGCCAGCAGCTTGAGTGGAAGAGGACGGGGTGAAGCTTTCTTT. The variable domain in full, completed from reference TRBV11-2 and TRBJ1-1, reads EAGVAQSPRYKIIEKRQSVAFWCNPISGHATLYWYQQILGQGPKLLIQFQNNGVVDDSQLPKDRFSAERLKGVDSTLKIQPAKLEDSAVYLCASSLSGRGRGEAFFGQGTRLTVV.

As to this clonotype: This may arise from a read error, as a much more abundant clone is one base away. The chain joins TRBV9 to TRBJ2-3; D is ambiguous. CDR3 size: 14 residues. Germline V gene data show CDR1 as SGDLS and CDR2 as YYNGEE. V was clipped by 0 bases and J by 5 bases, with 10 bases between them. CDR3 in amino acids: CASSVGVAEDTQYF. CDR3 bases: TGTGCCAGCAGCGTAGGAGTGGCAGAAGATACGCAGTATTTT.

This clonotype has ten or more counts. The chain couples TRBV4-2 to TRBJ2-6, with 8 bases identical to TRBD2. The CDR3 loop spans 16 amino acids. Germline loops: CDR1 LGHNA, CDR2 YNFKEQ. J was trimmed by 4 bases and V by 0 bases; bases with no gene match: 2. The CDR3: CASSQEAGVGANVLTF. CDR3 sequence (DNA): TGTGCCAGCAGCCAAGAAGCGGGGGTCGGGGCCAACGTCCTGACTTTC.

This clonotype has just a few counts. V and J are TRBV7-9 and TRBJ1-1; D unresolved. Germline loops: CDR1 SEHNR, CDR2 FQNEAQ (reference sequence). Trimming stripped 5 bases from V and 1 base from J, with 14 bases between. This CDR3 is 15 amino acids long. The CDR3 region has the DNA TGTGCCAGCAGCCTAGGAGGTGGCGGGAACACTGAAGCTTTCTTT. Protein product: CASSLGGGGNTEAFF. Using reference TRBV7-9 and TRBJ1-1 for the parts outside the CDR3, the full variable domain is DTGVSQNPRHKITKRGQNVTFRCDPISEHNRLYWYRQTLGQGPEFLTYFQNEAQLEKSRLLSDRFSAERPKGSFSTLEIQRTEQGDSAMYLCASSLGGGGNTEAFFGQGTRLTVV.

Ten or more counts support this clonotype. This chain uses TRBV5-1 with TRBJ1-1; the D is unclear. The CDR3 spans 15 residues. The V gene's germline CDR1 is SGHRS and CDR2 YFSETQ. V dropped 0 bases and J dropped 1 base, with 10 bases sitting between them. The CDR3 DNA reads TGCGCCAGCAGCTTGGAGTCCGCCGGGAACACTGAAGCTTTCTTT. This encodes CASSLESAGNTEAFF.

This clonotype is medium-sized within its sample. This chain's CDR3 is CASRGTEAFF. The CDR3 DNA is TGTGCCAGCAGGGGCACTGAAGCTTTCTTT. V is TRBV12-3 or TRBV12-4 and J is TRBJ1-1; D is ambiguous. The V end was cut by 6 bases, the J end by 4 bases, with 3 bases between. The CDR3 is 10 amino acids.

This clonotype appeared many times. The chain recombines TRBV7-2 with TRBJ1-3; D remains ambiguous. CDR3 length equals 13 residues. The V end lost 5 bases, the J end lost 8 bases, and 13 bases lay between the germline ends. Per the germline V gene, CDR1 is SGHTA and CDR2 is FQGNSA. The CDR3 region has the DNA TGTGCCAGCAGCCCCTACCTTGTGGACACCATATATTTT. Residues: CASSPYLVDTIYF.

This clonotype was seen ten or more times. The rearrangement uses TRBV5-1 and TRBJ1-1; D perhaps matches TRBD1 (6 bases). Germline lookup yields CDR1 SGHRS and CDR2 YFSETQ. V lost 4 bases, J lost 2 bases, and 12 bases lay in between. The CDR3 covers 14 residues. The CDR3 reads CASSAGHVNTEAFF. DNA of the CDR3: TGCGCCAGCAGCGCGGGACACGTTAACACTGAAGCTTTCTTT.

This clonotype was detected ten times or more. This sequence joins TRBV7-3 and TRBJ1-1, with D hard to call. The CDR3 consists of 13 residues. V dropped 4 bases and J dropped 3 bases, with 9 bases sitting between them. Per germline, CDR1 SGHTA and CDR2 FQGTGA. The CDR3 DNA is TGTGCCAGCAGCTGGACTACCGACACTGAAGCTTTCTTT. Encoded protein: CASSWTTDTEAFF. The full variable domain, completed using reference TRBV7-3 and TRBJ1-1, is GAGVSQTPSNKVTEKGKYVELRCDPISGHTALYWYRQSLGQGPEFLIYFQGTGAADDSGLPNDRFFAVRPEGSVSTLKIQRTERGDSAVYLCASSWTTDTEAFFGQGTRLTVV.

This clonotype occurred many times. The rearrangement uses TRBV3-1 and TRBJ1-2; 9 bases are a match to TRBD1. V lost 0 bases, J lost 0 bases, and 17 bases stayed unmatched. The CDR3 length is 21 residues. CDR1 and CDR2 (germline): LGHDT, YNNKEL (reference sequence). The CDR3 is CASSQDKWDRASLHPNYGYTF. For the CDR3, the DNA is TGTGCCAGCAGCCAAGATAAATGGGACAGGGCGAGCCTTCATCCTAACTATGGCTACACCTTC. The complete variable domain, with remaining parts taken from reference TRBV3-1 and TRBJ1-2, reads DTAVSQTPKYLVTQMGNDKSIKCEQNLGHDTMYWYKQDSKKFLKIMFSYNNKELIINETVPNRFSPKSPDKAHLNLHINSLELGDSAVYFCASSQDKWDRASLHPNYGYTFGSGTRLTVV.

There are many counts of this clonotype. The chain has TRBV20-1 and TRBJ1-1; no clear D. The CDR3 is 13 residues long. The ends were cut back, 0 bases at V and 10 bases at J, with 15 bases in the middle. The germline V gene encodes CDR1 DFQATT and CDR2 SNEGSKA (reference sequence). The CDR3 DNA sequence: TGCAGTGCTAGAGATGCAGCCTCAAACGGAGCTTTCTTT. It specifies CSARDAASNGAFF.

This clonotype showed up many times. The CDR3 DNA reads as TGTGCCAGCAGTTTACGGGGACTTCTGGGCAATCAGCCCCAGCATTTT. Its protein is CASSLRGLLGNQPQHF. V is TRBV27 and J is TRBJ1-5, with a weak D call TRBD1 (5 bases). Trimming took 2 bases from V and 2 from J, leaving 13 bases between them. CDR3 length: 16 amino acids. Germline assignment: CDR1 MNHEY and CDR2 SMNVEV (reference sequence).

This clonotype came up many times. This chain uses TRBV20-1 with TRBJ2-5; 9 nucleotides line up with TRBD2. Per germline, CDR1 DFQATT and CDR2 SNEGSKA (reference sequence). V lost 3 bases to trimming and J lost 5 bases; unmatched junction nucleotides: 7. This CDR3 has 14 amino acids. For the CDR3, the DNA is TGCAGTGCTAGCCAAGGACTAGCGAGCGAGACCCAGTACTTC. Encoded protein: CSASQGLASETQYF.

The CDR3 loop reads CASSPFIEVLSTDTQYF. CDR3 coding DNA: TGTGCCAGCAGTCCCTTTATCGAAGTATTGAGCACAGATACGCAGTATTTT. This rearrangement joins TRBV2 to TRBJ2-3; D uncertain. The CDR3 sequence is 17 residues long. V lost 5 bases and J lost 0, with 18 bases in between. Germline V gene sequence: CDR1 SNHLY, CDR2 FYNNEI.

V usage is TRBV2 and J usage is TRBJ1-1; D not certain. Trimming cost V 0 bases and J 0 bases, with 8 bases left between them. CDR3 length: 15 residues. Germline CDR1 and CDR2: SNHLY and FYNNEI. The CDR3 sequence: CASSEAERMNTEAFF. The CDR3 DNA follows: TGTGCCAGCAGTGAAGCGGAGCGGATGAACACTGAAGCTTTCTTT.

This clonotype showed up many times. The gene calls are TRBV6-6 and TRBJ1-2; no clear D gene. Trimming removed 2 bases from V and 6 bases from J, with 13 bases in between. The germline CDR1 and CDR2 sequences are MNHNY and SVGAGI (reference sequence). The CDR3 covers 14 residues. The CDR3 DNA reads as TGTGCCAGCAGTTACGTTCAGGCCCTAGATGGCTACACCTTC. Protein sequence: CASSYVQALDGYTF.

The V and J genes are TRBV2 and TRBJ2-3; 7 bases fit TRBD2. Trimming cost V 4 bases and J 8 bases; bases outside gene matches: 6. CDR1 SNHLY and CDR2 FYNNEI come from the germline V gene. The CDR3 sequence is 13 residues long. The chain's CDR3 is CASSVGTTGTQYF. The CDR3 region has the DNA TGTGCCAGCAGTGTCGGGACTACGGGTACGCAGTATTTT.

This clonotype was detected ten times or more. V usage is TRBV10-3 and J usage is TRBJ2-1; no reliable D call. The ends were cut back, 4 bases at V and 10 bases at J, with 8 bases in the middle. This CDR3 spans 11 amino acids. Germline CDR1 reads ENHRY; CDR2 reads SYGVKD. CDR3 DNA sequence: TGTGCCATCAGTGCCCAGGACGAGCAGTTCTTC. Its protein product is CAISAQDEQFF.